This TCR beta chain was profiled in a study of long-term antiretroviral therapy in people with HIV. Study-level points and caveats: Pre-ART-expanded clones dominated the repertoire at all time points.

In germline, CDR1 is LNHDA, CDR2 SQIVND (reference sequence). V shed 5 bases and J shed 0 bases, with 13 bases lying between them. This CDR3 is built from 15 residues. This was the immunoSEQ v3.0 assay at survey level. It was about 35,000-50,000 T-cell genomes per sample that sequencing targeted. TCRdb keeps only in-frame clones here, not all; method: immunoSEQ multiplex PCR. Among fewer than 40,000 clones listed, 70% to 90% were seen once. Notes on this clone: No antigen is known for it.

No donor had fewer than one pre-ART PBMC sample or fewer than two post-ART PBMC samples. The clonotype originates from a woman aged 18-35 years with HIV. The chain is built from TRBV19 and TRBJ1-2; D not certain. Sequencing used unsorted PBMCs, obtained just before starting antiretroviral therapy. As DNA, the CDR3 is TGTGCCAGTAGTCCCAGACGGACGGCTAACTATGGCTACACCTTC. Protein product: CASSPRRTANYGYTF.